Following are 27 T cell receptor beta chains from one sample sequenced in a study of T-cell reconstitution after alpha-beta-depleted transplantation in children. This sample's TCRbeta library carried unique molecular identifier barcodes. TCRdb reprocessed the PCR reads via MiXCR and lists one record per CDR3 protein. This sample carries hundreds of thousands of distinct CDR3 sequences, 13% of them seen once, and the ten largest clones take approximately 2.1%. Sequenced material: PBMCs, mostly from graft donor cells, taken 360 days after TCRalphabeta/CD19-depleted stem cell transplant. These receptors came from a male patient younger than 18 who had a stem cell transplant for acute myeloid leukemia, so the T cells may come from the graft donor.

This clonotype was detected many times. CDR3 loop: CSVRRGPYTEAFF. Here the CDR3 DNA reads TGCAGCGTCCGCAGGGGGCCGTACACTGAAGCTTTCTTT. The rearrangement joins TRBV29-1 to TRBJ1-1; 8 bases line up with TRBD1. V shed 6 bases, J shed 3 bases, and the junction held 6 bases outside the gene matches. The CDR3 is 13 amino acids. From germline, CDR1 is SQVTM and CDR2 ANQGSEA.

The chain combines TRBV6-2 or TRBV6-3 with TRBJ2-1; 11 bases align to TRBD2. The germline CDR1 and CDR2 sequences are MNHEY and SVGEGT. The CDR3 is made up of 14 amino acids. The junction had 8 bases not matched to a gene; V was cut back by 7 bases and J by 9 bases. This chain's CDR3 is CASNLRLAGGEQFF. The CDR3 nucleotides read TGTGCCAGCAACTTACGGCTAGCGGGAGGTGAGCAGTTCTTC.

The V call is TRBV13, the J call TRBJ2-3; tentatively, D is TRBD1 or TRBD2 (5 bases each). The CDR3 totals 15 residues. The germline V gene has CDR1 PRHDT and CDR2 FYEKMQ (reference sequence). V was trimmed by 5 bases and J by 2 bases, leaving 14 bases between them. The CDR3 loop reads CASSPGTPLTDTQYF. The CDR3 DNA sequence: TGTGCCAGCAGCCCCGGGACCCCCCTCACAGATACGCAGTATTTT.

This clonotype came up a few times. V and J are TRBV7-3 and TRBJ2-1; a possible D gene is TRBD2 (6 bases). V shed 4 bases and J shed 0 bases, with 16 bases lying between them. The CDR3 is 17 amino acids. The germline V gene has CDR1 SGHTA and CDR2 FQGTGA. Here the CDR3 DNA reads TGTGCCAGCAGCTCAACCCCGGGACTCCTCTCCTACAATGAGCAGTTCTTC. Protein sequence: CASSSTPGLLSYNEQFF.

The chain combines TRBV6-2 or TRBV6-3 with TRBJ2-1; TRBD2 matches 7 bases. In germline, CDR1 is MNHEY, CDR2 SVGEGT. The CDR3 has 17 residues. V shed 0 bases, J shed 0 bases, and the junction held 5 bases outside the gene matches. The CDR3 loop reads CASSYSRLAVSYNEQFF. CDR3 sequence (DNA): TGTGCCAGCAGTTACTCGAGGCTAGCGGTCTCCTACAATGAGCAGTTCTTC.

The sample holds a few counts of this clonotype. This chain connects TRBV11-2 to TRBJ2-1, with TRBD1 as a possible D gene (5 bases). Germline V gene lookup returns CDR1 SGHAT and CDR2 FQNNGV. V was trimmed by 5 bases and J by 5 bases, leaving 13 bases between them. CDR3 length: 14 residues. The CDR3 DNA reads TGTGCCAGCAGCCACACGGACAATAACAATGAGCAGTTCTTC. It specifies CASSHTDNNNEQFF.

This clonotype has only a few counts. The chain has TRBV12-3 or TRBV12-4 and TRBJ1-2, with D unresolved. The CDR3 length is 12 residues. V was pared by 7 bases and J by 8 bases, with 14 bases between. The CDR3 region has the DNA TGTGCCAGCACCTTGGCGAGGTCGGGCTACACCTTC. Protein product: CASTLARSGYTF.

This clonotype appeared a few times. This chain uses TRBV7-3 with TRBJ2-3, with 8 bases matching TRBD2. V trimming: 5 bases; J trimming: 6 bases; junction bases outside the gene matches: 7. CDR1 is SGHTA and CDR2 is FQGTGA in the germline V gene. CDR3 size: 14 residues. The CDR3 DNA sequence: TGTGCCAGCAGCCGGGGACTAGTGGATGATACGCAGTATTTT. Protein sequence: CASSRGLVDDTQYF.

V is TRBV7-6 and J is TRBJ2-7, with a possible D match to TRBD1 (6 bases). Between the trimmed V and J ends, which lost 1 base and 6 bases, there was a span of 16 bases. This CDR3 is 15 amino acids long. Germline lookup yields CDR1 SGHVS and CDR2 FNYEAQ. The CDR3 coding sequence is TGTGCCAGCAGCTTAGAGCCAGGGGAAATGGGCGAGCAGTACTTC. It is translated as CASSLEPGEMGEQYF. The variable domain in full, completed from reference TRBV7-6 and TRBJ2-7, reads GAGVSQSPRYKVTKRGQDVALRCDPISGHVSLYWYRQALGQGPEFLTYFNYEAQQDKSGLPNDRFSAERPEGSISTLTIQRTEQRDSAMYRCASSLEPGEMGEQYFGPGTRLTVT.

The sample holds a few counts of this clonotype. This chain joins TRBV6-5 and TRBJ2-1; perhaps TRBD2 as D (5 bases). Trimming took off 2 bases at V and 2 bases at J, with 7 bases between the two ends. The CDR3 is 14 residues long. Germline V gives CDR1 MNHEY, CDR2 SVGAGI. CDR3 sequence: CASSYPGAYNEQFF. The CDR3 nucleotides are TGTGCCAGCAGTTACCCCGGGGCCTACAATGAGCAGTTCTTC.

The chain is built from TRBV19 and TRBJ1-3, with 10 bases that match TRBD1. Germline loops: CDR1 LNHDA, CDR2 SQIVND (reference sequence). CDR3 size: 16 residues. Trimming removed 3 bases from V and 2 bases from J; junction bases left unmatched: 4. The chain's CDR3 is CASSIGGTGAGNTIYF. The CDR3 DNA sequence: TGTGCCAGTAGTATCGGCGGGACAGGGGCTGGAAACACCATATATTTT.

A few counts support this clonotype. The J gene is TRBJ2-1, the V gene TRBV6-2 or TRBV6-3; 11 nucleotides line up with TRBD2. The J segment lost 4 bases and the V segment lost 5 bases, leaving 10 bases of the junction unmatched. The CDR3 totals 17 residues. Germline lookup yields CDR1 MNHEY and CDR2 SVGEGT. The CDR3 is CASSRDRLAGKYNEQFF. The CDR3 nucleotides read TGTGCCAGCAGTCGCGACAGACTAGCGGGGAAATACAATGAGCAGTTCTTC.

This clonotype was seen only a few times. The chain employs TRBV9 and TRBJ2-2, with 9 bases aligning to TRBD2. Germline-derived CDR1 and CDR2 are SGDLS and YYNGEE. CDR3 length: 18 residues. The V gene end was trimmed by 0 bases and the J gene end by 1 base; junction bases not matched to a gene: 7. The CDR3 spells CASSVVDSGRGNTGELFF. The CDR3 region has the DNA TGTGCCAGCAGCGTAGTCGATAGCGGGAGAGGGAACACCGGGGAGCTGTTTTTT. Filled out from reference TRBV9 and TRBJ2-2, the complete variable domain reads DSGVTQTPKHLITATGQRVTLRCSPRSGDLSVYWYQQSLDQGLQFLIQYYNGEERAKGNILERFSAQQFPDLHSELNLSSLELGDSALYFCASSVVDSGRGNTGELFFGEGSRLTVL.

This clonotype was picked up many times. The CDR3 spells CSGRVPGLAGVRQYF. For the CDR3, the DNA is TGCAGTGGTAGGGTGCCGGGACTAGCGGGAGTGAGGCAGTACTTC. The chain recombines TRBV20-1 with TRBJ2-7; 14 bases map to TRBD2. The germline V gene has CDR1 DFQATT and CDR2 SNEGSKA (reference sequence). Trimming cost V 7 bases and J 9 bases; bases outside gene matches: 14. This CDR3 has 15 amino acids.

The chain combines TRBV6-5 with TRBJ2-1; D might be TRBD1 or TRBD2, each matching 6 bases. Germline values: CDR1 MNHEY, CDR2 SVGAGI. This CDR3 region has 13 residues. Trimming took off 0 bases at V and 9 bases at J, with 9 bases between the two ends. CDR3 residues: CASSYSGGGEQFF. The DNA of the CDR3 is TGTGCCAGCAGTTACTCCGGGGGCGGTGAGCAGTTCTTC.

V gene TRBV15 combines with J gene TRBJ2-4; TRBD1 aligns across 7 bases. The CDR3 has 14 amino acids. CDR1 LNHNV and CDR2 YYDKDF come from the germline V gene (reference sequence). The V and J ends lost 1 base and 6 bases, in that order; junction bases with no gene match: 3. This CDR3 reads CATSRADRVNIQYF. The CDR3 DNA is TGTGCCACCAGCAGAGCCGACAGGGTAAACATTCAGTACTTC.

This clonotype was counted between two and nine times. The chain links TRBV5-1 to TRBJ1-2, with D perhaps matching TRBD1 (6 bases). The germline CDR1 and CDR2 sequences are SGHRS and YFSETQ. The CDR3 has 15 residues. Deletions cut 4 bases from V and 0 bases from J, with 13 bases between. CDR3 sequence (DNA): TGCGCCAGCAGCACGTCACAGGGCCCTAACTATGGCTACACCTTC. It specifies CASSTSQGPNYGYTF.

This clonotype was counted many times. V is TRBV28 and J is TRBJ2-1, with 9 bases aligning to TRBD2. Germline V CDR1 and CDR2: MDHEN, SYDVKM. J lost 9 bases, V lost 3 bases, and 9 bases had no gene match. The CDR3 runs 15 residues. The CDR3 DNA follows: TGTGCCAGCAGTTTCCGTATGGTGACTAGCGGTGAGCAGTTCTTC. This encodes CASSFRMVTSGEQFF.

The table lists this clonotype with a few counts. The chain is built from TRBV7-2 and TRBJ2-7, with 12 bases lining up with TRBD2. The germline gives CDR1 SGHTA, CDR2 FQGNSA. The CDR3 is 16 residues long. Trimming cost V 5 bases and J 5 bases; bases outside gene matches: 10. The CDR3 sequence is CASSPRTSGIRNEQYF. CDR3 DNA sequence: TGTGCCAGCAGCCCCCGGACTAGCGGGATTAGGAACGAGCAGTACTTC.

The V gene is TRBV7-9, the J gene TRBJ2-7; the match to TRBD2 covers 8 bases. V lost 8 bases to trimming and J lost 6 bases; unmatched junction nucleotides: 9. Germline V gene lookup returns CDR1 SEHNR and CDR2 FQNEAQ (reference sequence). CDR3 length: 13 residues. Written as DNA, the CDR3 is TGTGCCAGCTTGAGCGGGAGTCTTTCCGAGCAGTACTTC. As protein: CASLSGSLSEQYF.

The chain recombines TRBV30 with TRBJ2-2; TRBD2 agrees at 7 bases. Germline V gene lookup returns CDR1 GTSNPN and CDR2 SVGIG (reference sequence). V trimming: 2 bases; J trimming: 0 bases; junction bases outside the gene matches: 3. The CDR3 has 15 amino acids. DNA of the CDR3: TGTGCCTGGAGTTGGCTAGCGGCGAACACCGGGGAGCTGTTTTTT. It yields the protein CAWSWLAANTGELFF. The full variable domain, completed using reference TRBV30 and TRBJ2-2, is SQTIHQWPATLVQPVGSPLSLECTVEGTSNPNLYWYRQAAGRGLQLLFYSVGIGQISSEVPQNLSASRPQDRQFILSSKKLLLSDSGFYLCAWSWLAANTGELFFGEGSRLTVL.

The CDR3 sequence is CSVPAYNEQFF. Written as DNA, the CDR3 is TGCAGCGTACCCGCCTACAATGAGCAGTTCTTC. This chain links TRBV29-1 with TRBJ2-1; D is unclear. The CDR3 is made up of 11 amino acids. Germline CDR1 SQVTM, CDR2 ANQGSEA. The ends were cut back, 6 bases at V and 2 bases at J, with 5 bases in the middle.

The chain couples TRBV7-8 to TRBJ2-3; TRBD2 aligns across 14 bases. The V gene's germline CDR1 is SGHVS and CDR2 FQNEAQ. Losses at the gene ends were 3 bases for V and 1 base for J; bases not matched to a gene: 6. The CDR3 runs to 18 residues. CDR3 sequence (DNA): TGTGCCAGCAGCTTTGGGACTAGCGGGAGCGCTGGCACAGATACGCAGTATTTT. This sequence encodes CASSFGTSGSAGTDTQYF.

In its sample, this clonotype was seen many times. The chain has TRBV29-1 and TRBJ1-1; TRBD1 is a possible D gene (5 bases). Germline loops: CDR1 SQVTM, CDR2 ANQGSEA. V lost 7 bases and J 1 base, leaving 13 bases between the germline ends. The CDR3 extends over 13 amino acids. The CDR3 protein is CSALGQPNTEAFF. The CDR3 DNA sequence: TGCAGCGCTCTGGGGCAGCCGAACACTGAAGCTTTCTTT.

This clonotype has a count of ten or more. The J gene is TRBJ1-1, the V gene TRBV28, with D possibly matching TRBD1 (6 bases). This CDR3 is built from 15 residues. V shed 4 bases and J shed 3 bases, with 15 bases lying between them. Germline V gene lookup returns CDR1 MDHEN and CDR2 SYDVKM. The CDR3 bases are TGTGCCAGCAGTTCCCCCGGGGGGGCGGACACTGAAGCTTTCTTT. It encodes CASSSPGGADTEAFF.

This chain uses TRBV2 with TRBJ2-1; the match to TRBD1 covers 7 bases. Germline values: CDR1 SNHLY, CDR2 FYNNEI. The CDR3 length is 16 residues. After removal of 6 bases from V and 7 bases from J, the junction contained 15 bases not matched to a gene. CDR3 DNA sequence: TGTGCCAGCAGGGCAAGAGGGACAGCAATTATTAATGAGCAGTTCTTC. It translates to CASRARGTAIINEQFF.

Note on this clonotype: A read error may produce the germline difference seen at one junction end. The CDR3 reads CACSSFLGLAGAGTDTQYF. The CDR3 DNA sequence: TGTGCCTGCAGCTCTTTCCTGGGGCTAGCGGGAGCAGGAACAGATACGCAGTATTTT. The chain employs TRBV7-4 and TRBJ2-3; 10 bases agree with TRBD2. The CDR3 runs 19 residues. Germline loops: CDR1 SGHVT, CDR2 SQSDAQ.